The 21 T cell receptor beta chains reported below all come from one sample, sequenced in a study of T cell repertoires in ileal Crohn's disease (dated by TCRdb to between 2018 and 2021). The time point tag for this specimen amounts to: proximal margin of the surgical specimen (macroscopically non-inflamed). Receptor libraries were prepared by the immunoSEQ multiplex PCR assay. TCRdb's version of the immuneACCESS table is confined to in-frame rearrangements and falls short of the full clone set. An unresolved V gene accounts for under half of the shortfall where checked; the remainder is of unknown origin. Within this sample are around 7,000 clones, with 60% to 80% of them counted one time only. The biggest ten clones account for roughly 30% of the sample. Sequences were obtained from ileal tissue. The receptors here all came from an adult with Crohn's disease.

The rearrangement uses TRBV18 and TRBJ2-7; 9 bases line up with TRBD1. CDR1 and CDR2 from the germline V gene are KGHSH and LQKENI. V shed 2 bases, J shed 7 bases, and the junction held 6 bases outside the gene matches. This CDR3 is built from 14 residues. The CDR3 protein is CASSPGGQGGEQYF. The CDR3 DNA reads TGTGCCAGCTCACCAGGGGGACAGGGCGGGGAGCAGTACTTC.

This clone is judged medium-sized. The chain carries TRBV7-9 and TRBJ1-2; D call uncertain. V lost 3 bases to trimming and J lost 5 bases, with 16 bases between them. The V gene's germline CDR1 is SEHNR and CDR2 FQNEAQ (reference sequence). The CDR3 totals 15 residues. CDR3 region: CASSFNRAGNYGYTF. CDR3 sequence (DNA): TGTGCCAGCAGCTTCAATCGGGCGGGGAATTATGGCTACACCTTC.

CDR3 in amino acids: CSVLGDHSGNTIYF. CDR3 nucleotides: TGCAGCGTTCTTGGGGATCACTCTGGAAACACCATATATTTT. The genes are TRBV29-1 and TRBJ1-3; unclear D gene. Trimming removed 5 bases at V and 0 bases at J, with 11 bases between. The germline CDR1 and CDR2 sequences are SQVTM and ANQGSEA. The CDR3 sequence is 14 residues long. Looking up the rest from reference TRBV29-1 and TRBJ1-3 gives the full variable domain: SAVISQKPSRDICQRGTSLTIQCQVDSQVTMMFWYRQQPGQSLTLIATANQGSEATYESGFVIDKFPISRPNLTFSTLTVSNMSPEDSSIYLCSVLGDHSGNTIYFGEGSWLTVV.

This rearrangement joins TRBV6-1 to TRBJ2-3; 7 bases are a match to TRBD2. The CDR3 length is 15 residues. CDR1 and CDR2 (germline): MNHNS, SASEGT. With V trimmed by 4 bases and J by 1 base, 5 bases remained unmatched. The CDR3, as DNA: TGTGCCAGCAGTGCTGGACTAGAACGCACAGATACGCAGTATTTT. Its translation: CASSAGLERTDTQYF.

The chain employs TRBV4-2 and TRBJ2-7, with 13 nucleotides matching TRBD2. In germline, CDR1 is LGHNA, CDR2 YNFKEQ. J was trimmed by 2 bases and V by 0 bases; bases with no gene match: 1. The CDR3 contains 16 residues. In nucleotides, the CDR3 is TGTGCCAGCAGCCAAGACGGACTAGCGGGGGCCTACGAGCAGTACTTC. Encoded protein: CASSQDGLAGAYEQYF.

Details on this clone: Other DNA sequences of this sample code for an identical CDR3. The chain employs TRBV7-2 and TRBJ2-5; TRBD1 is a possible D gene (5 bases). The V gene lost 1 base and the J gene lost 5 bases, with 8 bases spanning the gap. The germline V gene encodes CDR1 SGHTA and CDR2 FQGNSA. The CDR3 runs to 13 residues. The CDR3 DNA sequence: TGTGCCAGCAGCTTAGGGACAAAGGAGACCCAGTACTTC. Encoded protein: CASSLGTKETQYF.

The chain employs TRBV27 and TRBJ2-7; 10 nucleotides agree with TRBD1. Looked up from germline, CDR1 is MNHEY and CDR2 is SMNVEV (reference sequence). The trim removed 10 bases at V and 2 bases at J, leaving 11 bases unmatched. The length of the CDR3 is 15 residues. In DNA form, the CDR3 reads TGTGCCACCGCCCTAACCGGGACAGGGGCCTACGAGCAGTACTTC. This sequence encodes CATALTGTGAYEQYF.

In this sample, this clone turned up a few times. The rearrangement links TRBV5-4 to TRBJ1-3, with D tentatively TRBD1 (6 bases). The CDR3 has 16 amino acids. Deletions cut 4 bases from V and 0 bases from J, with 14 bases between. CDR1 and CDR2 from the germline V gene are SGHNT and YYREEE (reference sequence). CDR3 in DNA: TGTGCCAGCAGCGCCTTAACAGGGCTCTCTGGAAACACCATATATTTT. Protein product: CASSALTGLSGNTIYF.

The chain employs TRBV18 and TRBJ2-7; either TRBD1 or TRBD2 may fit D (5 bases each). Trimming pared 3 bases from V and 6 bases from J, leaving 18 bases between. There are 15 residues in the CDR3. CDR1 is KGHSH and CDR2 is LQKENI in the germline V gene. CDR3 nucleotide sequence: TGTGCCAGCTCACCCCTCGGGACCACACGGGGCGAGCAGTACTTC. Amino acids: CASSPLGTTRGEQYF.

The V gene is TRBV9, the J gene TRBJ1-1; D unresolved. Germline CDR1 and CDR2: SGDLS and YYNGEE. The CDR3 extends over 13 amino acids. V was trimmed by 0 bases and J by 2 bases, leaving 5 bases between them. CDR3 nucleotides: TGTGCCAGCAGCGTAGTGGCCAACACTGAAGCTTTCTTT. Translation gives CASSVVANTEAFF.

This chain links TRBV2 with TRBJ1-1; no definite D call. Germline CDR1 SNHLY, CDR2 FYNNEI. The CDR3 contains 15 residues. Trimming left V 7 bases short and J 1 base short, with 16 bases between. The CDR3 nucleotides are TGTGCCAGCACTGAGTCAGGTCATGCGAACACTGAAGCTTTCTTT. It is translated as CASTESGHANTEAFF.

The chain is built from TRBV5-1 and TRBJ2-7; D not certain. The CDR3 totals 16 residues. CDR1 and CDR2 from the germline V gene are SGHRS and YFSETQ. V was trimmed by 1 base and J by 0 bases, leaving 14 bases between them. The CDR3 is CASSLKAGPTSYEQYF. CDR3 coding DNA: TGCGCCAGCAGCTTGAAGGCAGGACCAACCTCCTACGAGCAGTACTTC.

This clone has only a few counts. The V and J genes are TRBV19 and TRBJ2-4; possibly TRBD2 for D (5 bases). The germline V gene has CDR1 LNHDA and CDR2 SQIVND (reference sequence). This CDR3 is 15 amino acids long. The V and J ends lost 3 bases and 12 bases respectively, with 21 bases between them. CDR3 nucleotides: TGTGCCAGTAGTATTGAAAAATCCCGGGATATGGCTCAGTACTTC. Its protein product is CASSIEKSRDMAQYF.

The chain recombines TRBV9 with TRBJ1-2; D possibly corresponds to TRBD1 (5 bases). Germline V lookup: CDR1 SGDLS, CDR2 YYNGEE. Trimming removed 0 bases from V and 8 bases from J, with 11 bases in between. The length of the CDR3 is 13 residues. In DNA, the CDR3 is TGTGCCAGCAGCGTAGAGGGGACTTGGGGCTACACCTTC. Translation gives CASSVEGTWGYTF.

The V and J genes are TRBV28 and TRBJ2-3; D remains unclear. Germline CDR1 and CDR2: MDHEN and SYDVKM. This CDR3 is 13 amino acids long. Trimming stripped 9 bases from V and 0 bases from J, with 10 bases between. The CDR3 region has the DNA TGTGCCAGTACTGGGATCAGCACAGATACGCAGTATTTT. It specifies CASTGISTDTQYF.

The V and J genes are TRBV5-4 and TRBJ2-3; TRBD2 aligns across 7 bases. Per the germline V gene, CDR1 is SGHNT and CDR2 is YYREEE (reference sequence). Trimming cost V 2 bases and J 5 bases; bases outside gene matches: 17. This CDR3 has 18 amino acids. The CDR3 DNA reads TGTGCCAGCAGCTTTGAAGCGGGAAATACGGGAATACGAGATACGCAGTATTTT. Translated, it gives CASSFEAGNTGIRDTQYF.

Only a few counts were recorded for this clone. V and J are TRBV2 and TRBJ1-2, with D perhaps TRBD1 (5 bases). Per germline, CDR1 SNHLY and CDR2 FYNNEI. The CDR3 consists of 15 residues. V gave up 3 bases and J gave up 2 bases, with 13 bases separating them. The chain's CDR3 is CASSEGRAKNYGYTF. In DNA, the CDR3 is TGTGCCAGCAGTGAGGGACGAGCCAAAAACTATGGCTACACCTTC.

The V and J genes are TRBV5-4 and TRBJ2-1; 9 bases align to TRBD2. Germline assignment: CDR1 SGHNT and CDR2 YYREEE (reference sequence). The V and J ends lost 0 bases and 5 bases, in that order; junction bases with no gene match: 9. CDR3 length: 17 amino acids. The CDR3 spells CASSLALSGRRNNEQFF. CDR3 DNA sequence: TGTGCCAGCAGCTTGGCCCTAAGCGGGAGGAGAAACAATGAGCAGTTCTTC.

The V and J genes are TRBV2 and TRBJ1-6; D is uncertain. The V and J ends lost 3 bases and 10 bases respectively, with 13 bases between them. Germline CDR1 is SNHLY and CDR2 is FYNNEI. This CDR3 region has 14 residues. The CDR3 protein is CASSEEGRRSPLHF. The CDR3 nucleotides are TGTGCCAGCAGTGAGGAGGGTAGAAGATCACCCCTCCACTTT.

CDR3 DNA sequence: TGTGCCAGCACGGCAGGACTCACAGATACGCAGTATTTT. Translated, it gives CASTAGLTDTQYF. This chain connects TRBV13 to TRBJ2-3; possibly TRBD2 for D (5 bases). Trimming took 7 bases from V and 2 from J, leaving 10 bases between them. Looked up from germline, CDR1 is PRHDT and CDR2 is FYEKMQ (reference sequence). This CDR3 comprises 13 residues. Combining the CDR3 with reference TRBV13 and TRBJ2-3 gives the whole variable domain AAGVIQSPRHLIKEKRETATLKCYPIPRHDTVYWYQQGPGQDPQFLISFYEKMQSDKGSIPDRFSAQQFSDYHSELNMSSLELGDSALYFCASTAGLTDTQYFGPGTRLTVL.

V is TRBV28 and J is TRBJ1-1; D is ambiguous. V was clipped by 2 bases and J by 3 bases, with 4 bases between them. Germline lookup yields CDR1 MDHEN and CDR2 SYDVKM. The CDR3 has 12 residues. The CDR3 spells CASSLGHTEAFF. DNA of the CDR3: TGTGCCAGCAGTTTAGGTCACACTGAAGCTTTCTTT.